The 21 T cell receptor beta chains presented below share a single source sample, sequenced in a study of monozygotic twins with inflammatory bowel disease (dated by TCRdb to about 2019). The library was generated by 5' RACE. These reads were obtained on an Illumina HiSeq 2500. After the reads were reprocessed by TCRdb, one entry was made per CDR3 protein sequence, with no DNA. This sample's clone table shows more than 350,000 distinct CDR3 sequences. 2% to 2.5% of the sample is taken by the ten largest. Source material: blood. The receptors stem from a human donor with ulcerative colitis or Crohn's disease, or a healthy co-twin of an affected twin (not recorded which).

The rearrangement uses TRBV5-1 and TRBJ1-1. CDR3 length: 12 residues. The germline V gene has CDR1 SGHRS and CDR2 YFSETQ. This chain's CDR3 is CASHGQNTEAFF.

The V gene is TRBV6-2 or TRBV6-3, the J gene TRBJ1-5; TCRdb names TRBD1, which stays unverified in the absence of DNA. The CDR3 has 15 amino acids. In germline, CDR1 is MNHEY, CDR2 SVGEGT. CDR3: CASSWGGASKQPQHF.

The chain recombines TRBV19 with TRBJ2-2. This CDR3 comprises 13 residues. CDR1 and CDR2 from the germline V gene are LNHDA and SQIVND (reference sequence). The chain's CDR3 is CASPTPNTGELFF.

The V and J genes are TRBV4-2 and TRBJ1-2; lacking DNA, the TRBD1 call made by TCRdb goes unchecked. There are 16 residues in the CDR3. Germline assignment: CDR1 LGHNA and CDR2 YNFKEQ. CDR3 sequence: CASSQDGTDANYGYTF.

This chain uses TRBV12-3 or TRBV12-4 with TRBJ2-6; TCRdb names TRBD2, which stays unverified in the absence of DNA. CDR3 length: 18 residues. Here the CDR3 reads CASSYTGLSESGANVLTF.

CDR3 protein: CASSSGLSPPYEQYF. V gene TRBV28 combines with J gene TRBJ2-7; the TCRdb D gene call, TRBD2, has no DNA to confirm it. The CDR3 is 15 residues long. In germline, CDR1 is MDHEN, CDR2 SYDVKM. Full variable domain (rest looked up from reference TRBV28 and TRBJ2-7): DVKVTQSSRYLVKRTGEKVFLECVQDMDHENMFWYRQDPGLGLRLIYFSYDVKMKEKGDIPEGYSVSREKKERFSLILESASTNQTSMYLCASSSGLSPPYEQYFGPGTRLTVT.

The gene calls are TRBV9 and TRBJ2-1; TCRdb calls TRBD2, which cannot be checked without DNA. CDR1 SGDLS and CDR2 YYNGEE come from the germline V gene. The CDR3 runs to 17 residues. The CDR3 sequence is CASSASGLGGAYNEQFF.

The rearrangement uses TRBV5-1 and TRBJ2-1; TCRdb lists TRBD1, though no DNA is available to test this call. Germline assignment: CDR1 SGHRS and CDR2 YFSETQ. The CDR3 length is 14 residues. The CDR3 is CASSSMGAQNEQFF.

The chain carries TRBV7-9 and TRBJ1-2; there is no DNA to check the TCRdb D call of TRBD1. The CDR3 covers 16 residues. Germline V gene data show CDR1 as SEHNR and CDR2 as FQNEAQ (reference sequence). The CDR3 is CASSQRGARRNYGYTF.

The chain uses TRBV29-1 and TRBJ2-1; TCRdb selects TRBD1, and the lack of DNA leaves this call unchecked. CDR1 is SQVTM, CDR2 ANQGSEA, per germline. This CDR3 is 11 amino acids long. The CDR3 here is CSVALDQEQFF.

The J gene is TRBJ2-5, the V gene TRBV6-6; there is no DNA to check the TCRdb D call of TRBD1. The CDR3 runs 14 residues. Germline CDR1 reads MNHNY; CDR2 reads SVGAGI (reference sequence). The CDR3 is CASSYSTGGGTQYF.

The V gene is TRBV9, the J gene TRBJ2-3; TCRdb indicates TRBD2, and absent DNA this call remains unverified. CDR1 SGDLS and CDR2 YYNGEE come from the germline V gene. The CDR3 contains 17 residues. The CDR3 loop reads CASSLTIAGGHTDTQYF.

The chain is built from TRBV11-2 and TRBJ2-2; TCRdb proposes TRBD1, but this gene call is untestable without DNA. The germline V gene has CDR1 SGHAT and CDR2 FQNNGV. This CDR3 has 15 residues. Here the CDR3 reads CASSRDRANTGELFF. The full variable domain, completed using reference TRBV11-2 and TRBJ2-2, is EAGVAQSPRYKIIEKRQSVAFWCNPISGHATLYWYQQILGQGPKLLIQFQNNGVVDDSQLPKDRFSAERLKGVDSTLKIQPAKLEDSAVYLCASSRDRANTGELFFGEGSRLTVL.

The chain couples TRBV11-2 to TRBJ2-7; TCRdb indicates TRBD2, and absent DNA this call remains unverified. The V gene's germline CDR1 is SGHAT and CDR2 FQNNGV. This CDR3 is 15 amino acids long. CDR3 residues: CASSPRLAGAYEQYF.

The chain recombines TRBV15 with TRBJ2-3. Germline V gene lookup returns CDR1 LNHNV and CDR2 YYDKDF (reference sequence). The CDR3 length is 13 residues. CDR3 sequence: CATSIRDTDTQYF.

This rearrangement joins TRBV7-9 to TRBJ1-2; there is no DNA to check the TCRdb D call of TRBD1. CDR3 length: 16 amino acids. CDR1 SEHNR and CDR2 FQNEAQ come from the germline V gene (reference sequence). The chain's CDR3 is CASSSLRDRGSKGYTF.

This chain connects TRBV20-1 to TRBJ1-1. Germline values: CDR1 DFQATT, CDR2 SNEGSKA (reference sequence). CDR3 size: 12 residues. The CDR3 region is CSARDNSAEAFF.

The chain is built from TRBV20-1 and TRBJ1-2; the D call of TRBD1 rests on TCRdb alone, since no DNA is present to check it. Germline CDR1 DFQATT, CDR2 SNEGSKA (reference sequence). The CDR3 totals 15 residues. The CDR3 loop reads CSAEDPGHPNYGYTF.

The rearrangement uses TRBV28 and TRBJ1-3; TCRdb's D gene call, TRBD1, goes unchecked for lack of DNA. CDR1 and CDR2 (germline): MDHEN, SYDVKM. The CDR3 has 14 amino acids. The CDR3 here is CASVTGSSGNTIYF.

V is TRBV9 and J is TRBJ2-5. The CDR3 runs to 14 residues. CDR1 and CDR2 (germline): SGDLS, YYNGEE. The CDR3 sequence: CASSVEDSQETQYF.

The chain recombines TRBV5-1 with TRBJ2-7; there is no DNA to check the TCRdb D call of TRBD1. CDR3 length equals 13 residues. CDR1 is SGHRS, CDR2 YFSETQ, per germline. The CDR3 is CASSFDGDGEQYF.